What follows are 9 T cell receptor beta chains derived from one specimen sequenced in a study of blood T cell repertoires in COVID-19. The data were produced by immunoSEQ multiplex PCR, yet TCRdb's version contains in-frame clones alone and is incomplete. The data hold 200,000 to 250,000 clones, with about 80% observed a single time. Sequenced sample: peripheral blood. These receptor sequences come from a woman aged 50 to 60 with acute or convalescent COVID-19.

The J gene is TRBJ2-3, the V gene TRBV5-1; TRBD2 matches 9 bases. The ends lost 0 bases at V and 3 bases at J; junction bases unmatched: 2. The V gene's germline CDR1 is SGHRS and CDR2 YFSETQ. There are 15 residues in the CDR3. The CDR3 DNA sequence: TGCGCCAGCAGCTTGGAAGCGGGGGGAACAGATACGCAGTATTTT. The encoded protein is CASSLEAGGTDTQYF.

The rearrangement links TRBV28 to TRBJ1-2; TRBD1 matches 8 bases. With 6 bases clipped from V and 2 bases from J, the junction kept 2 bases outside the gene matches. Germline lookup yields CDR1 MDHEN and CDR2 SYDVKM. CDR3 length equals 13 residues. CDR3 loop: CASRGQDNYGYTF. DNA of the CDR3: TGTGCCAGCAGGGGACAGGACAACTATGGCTACACCTTC.

The chain links TRBV6-5 to TRBJ2-5; D unresolved. The CDR3 sequence is 13 residues long. Trimming removed 2 bases at V and 3 bases at J, with 7 bases between. Germline V gene data show CDR1 as MNHEY and CDR2 as SVGAGI. DNA for the CDR3: TGTGCCAGCAGTTACGGCAGGAAAGAGACCCAGTACTTC. Its translation: CASSYGRKETQYF.

This clone has just a few counts. The chain couples TRBV7-2 to TRBJ2-3; no definite D call. The CDR3 runs 13 residues. V was clipped by 2 bases and J by 3 bases, with 6 bases between them. CDR1 SGHTA and CDR2 FQGNSA come from the germline V gene. The CDR3 loop is CASSLSLTDTQYF. DNA of the CDR3: TGTGCCAGCAGCTTATCCCTGACAGATACGCAGTATTTT.

This chain uses TRBV21-1 with TRBJ1-5. TRBV21-1 is flagged as a pseudogene. This CDR3 has 13 residues. The CDR3 is CASNEAPSQPQHF. CDR3 nucleotides: TGTGCCAGCAACGAGGCACCCTCGCAGCCCCAGCATTTT.

This chain links TRBV10-1 with TRBJ1-1, with D maybe TRBD1 (6 bases). Trimming removed 6 bases at V and 1 base at J, with 9 bases between. CDR1 and CDR2 from the germline V gene are WNHNN and SYGVQD (reference sequence). This CDR3 has 13 amino acids. This CDR3 is CASRGAANTEAFF. DNA of the CDR3: TGCGCCAGCAGGGGGGCGGCGAACACTGAAGCTTTCTTT.

The chain is built from TRBV10-3 and TRBJ1-2; 8 nucleotides match TRBD1. The CDR3 sequence is 14 residues long. Germline V gives CDR1 ENHRY, CDR2 SYGVKD. Losses at the gene ends were 3 bases for V and 3 bases for J; bases not matched to a gene: 3. Here the CDR3 reads CAISEEDRDYGYTF. The CDR3, as DNA: TGTGCCATCAGTGAAGAGGACAGGGACTATGGCTACACCTTC.

This clone has more than one count but fewer than ten. The genes are TRBV6-7 and TRBJ2-6; 8 nucleotides agree with TRBD1. TRBV6-7 is an open reading frame, and its role is uncertain. J gave up 0 bases and V 5 bases, and 9 bases lay outside the gene matches. The CDR3 sequence is 18 residues long. The CDR3 nucleotides read TGTGCCAGCAGTATGACAGGGGTGGGGCTCTCTGGGGCCAACGTCCTGACTTTC. Amino acid sequence: CASSMTGVGLSGANVLTF.

The chain uses TRBV7-2 and TRBJ2-3; D is unclear. The CDR3 is 15 amino acids. Germline CDR1 and CDR2: SGHTA and FQGNSA. V dropped 1 base and J dropped 0 bases, with 8 bases sitting between them. CDR3 region: CASSLVPTSTDTQYF. The CDR3 coding sequence is TGTGCCAGCAGCTTAGTTCCAACTAGCACAGATACGCAGTATTTT. Complete variable domain (other parts from reference TRBV7-2 and TRBJ2-3): GAGVSQSPSNKVTEKGKDVELRCDPISGHTALYWYRQSLGQGLEFLIYFQGNSAPDKSGLPSDRFSAERTGGSVSTLTIQRTQQEDSAVYLCASSLVPTSTDTQYFGPGTRLTVL.